The 32 T cell receptor beta chains reported below all come from one sample, sequenced in a study of T cells after yellow fever vaccination. TCRdb called the 5' RACE reads again in MiXCR, with one record for every CDR3 protein. The sample contains approximately 32,000 distinct CDR3 sequences, 6.6% of which appear only once. The sequenced sample was PBMCs, either bulk or a sorted T-cell subset (CD4+, CD8+, memory, or dextramer-sorted; not recorded which), obtained on the day of the first yellow fever vaccination. The receptors come from a man in his late teens or twenties who received the YFV17D yellow fever vaccine.

This clonotype appeared a single time. Possible read error: a much larger clone is one base away. The chain carries TRBV5-6 and TRBJ2-3, with D perhaps TRBD2 (5 bases). The CDR3 length is 11 residues. CDR1 SGHDT and CDR2 YYEEEE come from the germline V gene. This CDR3 is CASSFGDTQCF. In DNA form, the CDR3 reads TGTGCCAGCAGCTTCGGGGATACGCAGTGTTTT.

This clonotype showed up many times. The chain is built from TRBV6-5 and TRBJ2-5; TRBD1 agrees at 11 bases. The CDR3 is 15 residues long. In germline, CDR1 is MNHEY, CDR2 SVGAGI. Losses at the gene ends were 2 bases for V and 5 bases for J; bases not matched to a gene: 4. The CDR3 spells CASSYGGTGGETQYF. The CDR3 DNA reads as TGTGCCAGCAGTTACGGTGGGACAGGGGGGGAGACCCAGTACTTC.

This clonotype was detected ten times or more. The chain couples TRBV20-1 to TRBJ2-1; 12 nucleotides agree with TRBD2. Germline loops: CDR1 DFQATT, CDR2 SNEGSKA (reference sequence). J gave up 3 bases and V 6 bases, and 12 bases lay outside the gene matches. The CDR3 loop spans 17 amino acids. The CDR3 DNA follows: TGCAGTGCCCCAGGGACTAGCGGGTCCACCTACTACAATGAGCAGTTCTTC. It codes for CSAPGTSGSTYYNEQFF.

This clonotype was seen ten or more times. V usage is TRBV12-5 and J usage is TRBJ2-4; unclear D gene. The V gene lost 4 bases and the J gene lost 0 bases, with 10 bases spanning the gap. Germline CDR1 is LGHNT and CDR2 is FRNRAP. This CDR3 is 15 amino acids long. The CDR3 is CASGSPTLAKNIQYF. The DNA for the CDR3 is TGTGCTAGTGGTTCCCCTACCCTAGCCAAAAACATTCAGTACTTC.

J is TRBJ1-4 and V is TRBV20-1; D not resolved. The germline gives CDR1 DFQATT, CDR2 SNEGSKA (reference sequence). Trimming stripped 7 bases from V and 11 bases from J, with 20 bases between. The CDR3 covers 13 residues. CDR3: CSGPAPGQGKLFF. In nucleotides, the CDR3 is TGCAGTGGCCCGGCTCCGGGCCAAGGCAAACTGTTTTTT.

In this sample, this clonotype turned up many times. V gene TRBV20-1 combines with J gene TRBJ2-3; 9 bases line up with TRBD1. The V gene's germline CDR1 is DFQATT and CDR2 SNEGSKA (reference sequence). CDR3 length: 14 amino acids. V shed 6 bases, J shed 6 bases, and the junction held 10 bases outside the gene matches. The CDR3 reads CSAVPGQGSDTQYF. The CDR3, as DNA: TGCAGTGCCGTCCCGGGACAGGGTTCGGATACGCAGTATTTT.

At least ten counts were recorded for this clonotype. This chain connects TRBV29-1 to TRBJ1-4; unclear D gene. V was cut by 3 bases and J by 4 bases, with 6 bases left in between. Germline V gene sequence: CDR1 SQVTM, CDR2 ANQGSEA. This CDR3 contains 12 residues. The CDR3 sequence: CSVERVNEKLFF. For the CDR3, the DNA is TGCAGCGTTGAGAGGGTTAATGAAAAACTGTTTTTT.

This clonotype was counted at least ten times. V and J are TRBV6-4 and TRBJ2-2, with TRBD2 identical over 9 bases. After removal of 3 bases from V and 3 bases from J, the junction contained 2 bases not matched to a gene. This CDR3 contains 15 residues. CDR1 and CDR2 from the germline V gene are MRHNA and SNTAGT. The CDR3 nucleotides read TGTGCCAGCAGTGAGCGGGGGGGCGACACCGGGGAGCTGTTTTTT. It encodes CASSERGGDTGELFF.

This clonotype was counted many times. This sequence joins TRBV24-1 and TRBJ2-2; D might be TRBD1 (6 bases). CDR1 and CDR2 (germline): KGHDR, SFDVKD. V lost 9 bases, J lost 6 bases, and 10 bases lay in between. The CDR3 spans 12 residues. Written as DNA, the CDR3 is TGTGCCACCGAGGGGGATTCCGGGGAGCTGTTTTTT. This codes for CATEGDSGELFF.

There are many counts of this clonotype. This rearrangement joins TRBV7-2 to TRBJ1-6; D might be TRBD1 (5 bases). Germline CDR1 reads SGHTA; CDR2 reads FQGNSA. The V and J ends lost 2 bases and 14 bases respectively, with 19 bases between them. This CDR3 is 15 amino acids long. CDR3 sequence: CASSLTPEAGGALHF. CDR3 in DNA: TGTGCCAGCAGCTTAACCCCCGAGGCCGGAGGGGCCCTCCACTTT.

The sample holds many counts of this clonotype. The rearrangement links TRBV18 to TRBJ2-2; D is unresolved. The germline gives CDR1 KGHSH, CDR2 LQKENI. CDR3 size: 13 residues. V lost 2 bases and J lost 6, with 7 bases in between. The DNA for the CDR3 is TGTGCCAGCTCACCATTATCCGCCGGGGAGCTGTTTTTT. Protein product: CASSPLSAGELFF.

This clonotype was picked up a small number of times. The chain joins TRBV6-1 to TRBJ2-6; the D gene is possibly TRBD2 (6 bases). CDR1 and CDR2 (germline): MNHNS, SASEGT. Between the trimmed V and J ends, which lost 5 bases and 0 bases, there was a span of 20 bases. The CDR3 has 19 amino acids. The CDR3 is CASSPTTFAGISGANVLTF. CDR3 DNA sequence: TGTGCCAGCAGTCCCACGACTTTCGCGGGGATCTCTGGGGCCAACGTCCTGACTTTC.

The chain recombines TRBV13 with TRBJ2-5; 7 bases agree with TRBD1. The CDR3 totals 15 residues. Germline V gene data show CDR1 as PRHDT and CDR2 as FYEKMQ (reference sequence). J lost 5 bases, V lost 5 bases, and 11 bases had no gene match. The CDR3 loop is CASSRRQGSSETQYF. In nucleotides, the CDR3 is TGTGCCAGCAGCCGGAGACAGGGTTCCAGCGAGACCCAGTACTTC.

This clonotype came up a few times. The genes are TRBV5-1 and TRBJ2-2, with D perhaps matching TRBD2 (6 bases). Trimming pared 4 bases from V and 6 bases from J, leaving 13 bases between. CDR3 length: 14 amino acids. Germline CDR1 is SGHRS and CDR2 is YFSETQ. Written as DNA, the CDR3 is TGCGCCAGCAGCCAGGGACCGGGGGCCGGGGAGCTGTTTTTT. This codes for CASSQGPGAGELFF.

This clonotype has a handful of counts. J is TRBJ2-3 and V is TRBV28; possibly TRBD1 or TRBD2 for D (5 bases each). The CDR3 loop spans 16 amino acids. The V end was cut by 6 bases, the J end by 6 bases, with 22 bases between. Germline CDR1 reads MDHEN; CDR2 reads SYDVKM. The CDR3 region is CASSQTGQSGIDTQYF. CDR3 in DNA: TGTGCCAGCAGCCAGACGGGGCAGTCAGGGATTGATACGCAGTATTTT.

This clonotype appeared many times. CDR3 loop: CSAGQGAYEQYF. CDR3 nucleotides: TGCAGTGCCGGACAGGGGGCGTACGAGCAGTACTTC. J is TRBJ2-7 and V is TRBV20-1; 11 bases map to TRBD1. The CDR3 consists of 12 residues. CDR1 DFQATT and CDR2 SNEGSKA come from the germline V gene (reference sequence). Trimming removed 6 bases from V and 4 bases from J; junction bases left unmatched: 2.

This clonotype has a count of ten or more. This chain links TRBV4-3 with TRBJ2-3, with a weak D call TRBD2 (7 bases). Germline CDR1 and CDR2: LGHNA and YSLEER. Trimming cost V 3 bases and J 4 bases, with 11 bases left between them. The CDR3 covers 14 residues. The CDR3 is CASSQGGPADTQYF. CDR3 coding DNA: TGCGCCAGCAGCCAGGGGGGGCCCGCAGATACGCAGTATTTT.

This clonotype was counted a few times. The chain has TRBV9 and TRBJ2-3; the D is unclear. Germline CDR1 reads SGDLS; CDR2 reads YYNGEE. The CDR3 consists of 13 residues. V lost 0 bases and J 10 bases, leaving 12 bases between the germline ends. The CDR3 DNA is TGTGCCAGCAGCGTAGGAGTAGGGTTTGCGCAGTATTTT. Translated, it gives CASSVGVGFAQYF.

In this sample, this clonotype turned up many times. The chain carries TRBV12-3 or TRBV12-4 and TRBJ2-4; tentatively, D is TRBD1 or TRBD2 (6 bases each). CDR3 length equals 13 residues. The germline V and J ends were trimmed by 6 bases and 9 bases, with 15 bases remaining between them. In DNA form, the CDR3 reads TGTGCCAGCAGGGAGGGGGACTTTGGCATTCAGTACTTC. Its protein product is CASREGDFGIQYF.

The chain joins TRBV29-1 to TRBJ1-2; perhaps TRBD1 as D (5 bases). CDR1 and CDR2 (germline): SQVTM, ANQGSEA. Trimming shortened V by 5 bases and J by 5 bases, and 12 bases separated the two germline ends. CDR3 length: 12 residues. The CDR3 is CSVRVEGYGYTF. CDR3 bases: TGCAGCGTTCGCGTGGAGGGGTATGGCTACACCTTC.

This clonotype was detected many times. This chain uses TRBV18 with TRBJ2-1; 11 bases line up with TRBD1. Germline V CDR1 and CDR2: KGHSH, LQKENI. The CDR3 consists of 15 residues. Trimming at V came to 4 bases and at J to 5 bases, leaving 4 bases not matched to a gene. The CDR3 spells CASSRRTGGNNEQFF. CDR3 sequence (DNA): TGTGCCAGCTCACGACGGACAGGGGGCAACAATGAGCAGTTCTTC. Combining the CDR3 with reference TRBV18 and TRBJ2-1 gives the whole variable domain NAGVMQNPRHLVRRRGQEARLRCSPMKGHSHVYWYRQLPEEGLKFMVYLQKENIIDESGMPKERFSAEFPKEGPSILRIQQVVRGDSAAYFCASSRRTGGNNEQFFGPGTRLTVL.

This clonotype was recorded at least ten times. This chain uses TRBV5-8 with TRBJ2-5; 7 nucleotides align to TRBD1. The V gene's germline CDR1 is SGHTS and CDR2 YDEGEE. V lost 1 base to trimming and J lost 4 bases; unmatched junction nucleotides: 7. The CDR3 has 15 amino acids. CDR3 bases: TGTGCCAGCAGCTTGACAGGGGTTTTAGTAGAGACCCAGTACTTC. Residues: CASSLTGVLVETQYF.

This clonotype was detected many times. The rearrangement links TRBV20-1 to TRBJ1-1, with TRBD1 as a possible D gene (5 bases). CDR3 length equals 12 residues. Germline assignment: CDR1 DFQATT and CDR2 SNEGSKA (reference sequence). Trimming removed 5 bases from V and 6 bases from J, with 13 bases in between. The chain's CDR3 is CSAPVVGAEAFF. The CDR3 coding sequence is TGCAGTGCTCCAGTTGTGGGGGCTGAAGCTTTCTTT.

This clonotype was counted ten times or more. The chain couples TRBV9 to TRBJ1-3, with D tentatively TRBD1 (5 bases). The CDR3 loop spans 16 amino acids. The V and J ends lost 3 bases and 0 bases respectively, with 13 bases between them. CDR1 is SGDLS, CDR2 YYNGEE, per germline. CDR3 in DNA: TGTGCCAGCAGCGGCTCCGGGACGGCCTCTGGAAACACCATATATTTT. Encoded protein: CASSGSGTASGNTIYF.

This clonotype is labeled as medium-sized (0.01 to 0.1%). The chain is built from TRBV10-3 and TRBJ2-5, with D unclear. CDR3 length: 14 amino acids. Trimming removed 0 bases from V and 2 bases from J, with 7 bases in between. Germline V gene sequence: CDR1 ENHRY, CDR2 SYGVKD. Here the CDR3 reads CAISESRTQETQYF. The CDR3 region has the DNA TGTGCCATCAGTGAGTCGCGGACGCAAGAGACCCAGTACTTC.

The table lists this clonotype with a few counts. The V and J genes are TRBV20-1 and TRBJ2-5; TRBD1 matches 7 bases. Germline V gene lookup returns CDR1 DFQATT and CDR2 SNEGSKA (reference sequence). The V and J ends lost 0 bases and 1 base, in that order; junction bases with no gene match: 5. The CDR3 loop spans 15 amino acids. CDR3 sequence (DNA): TGCAGTGCTAGAGATCGAGGGGGCTCCCAAGAGACCCAGTACTTC. As protein: CSARDRGGSQETQYF.

At least ten counts were recorded for this clonotype. The chain links TRBV6-5 to TRBJ2-2, with a possible D match to TRBD1 (5 bases). The germline CDR1 and CDR2 sequences are MNHEY and SVGAGI. Trimming cost V 7 bases and J 5 bases, with 11 bases left between them. This CDR3 is built from 13 residues. The CDR3 protein is CASTRDRTGELFF. The CDR3 DNA follows: TGTGCCAGCACCAGGGATAGAACCGGGGAGCTGTTTTTT.

The V gene is TRBV6-2 or TRBV6-3, the J gene TRBJ2-7, with 9 bases matching TRBD1. The V and J ends lost 5 bases and 5 bases, in that order; junction bases with no gene match: 10. The CDR3 is made up of 15 amino acids. CDR1 is MNHEY, CDR2 SVGEGT, per germline. The CDR3 DNA reads TGTGCCAGCAGTCGATCCGGGACAGGGTTCAACGAGCAGTACTTC. It is translated as CASSRSGTGFNEQYF.

This clonotype has more than one count but fewer than ten. J is TRBJ2-6 and V is TRBV6-2 or TRBV6-3, with D unclear. Trimming shortened V by 6 bases and J by 4 bases, and 7 bases separated the two germline ends. Germline V gene data show CDR1 as MNHEY and CDR2 as SVGEGT. CDR3 length: 13 residues. CDR3 nucleotide sequence: TGTGCCAGCAGGACGGCCGGGGCCAACGTCCTGACTTTC. It specifies CASRTAGANVLTF.

The chain uses TRBV4-2 and TRBJ2-5; possibly TRBD1 or TRBD2 for D (6 bases each). The CDR3 has 16 residues. V was cut by 0 bases and J by 3 bases, with 14 bases left in between. CDR1 is LGHNA, CDR2 YNFKEQ, per germline. This CDR3 is CASSQDPRGPKETQYF. The CDR3 region has the DNA TGTGCCAGCAGCCAAGATCCCCGGGGGCCGAAAGAGACCCAGTACTTC.

This clonotype has a count of ten or more. The chain employs TRBV20-1 and TRBJ2-7; TRBD2 matches at 11 bases. The germline V gene has CDR1 DFQATT and CDR2 SNEGSKA (reference sequence). After removal of 1 base from V and 0 bases from J, the junction contained 5 bases not matched to a gene. This CDR3 is built from 16 residues. CDR3 residues: CSARGLAGQSSYEQYF. The CDR3 nucleotides are TGCAGTGCTAGAGGACTAGCGGGACAATCCTCCTACGAGCAGTACTTC.

This clonotype was seen repeatedly, ten times or more. This rearrangement joins TRBV2 to TRBJ1-2; unclear D gene. This CDR3 spans 13 amino acids. Germline CDR1 reads SNHLY; CDR2 reads FYNNEI. Trimming took off 3 bases at V and 4 bases at J, with 9 bases between the two ends. The CDR3 DNA is TGTGCCAGCAGTGATGCGGCAGGCTATGGCTACACCTTC. Protein product: CASSDAAGYGYTF.